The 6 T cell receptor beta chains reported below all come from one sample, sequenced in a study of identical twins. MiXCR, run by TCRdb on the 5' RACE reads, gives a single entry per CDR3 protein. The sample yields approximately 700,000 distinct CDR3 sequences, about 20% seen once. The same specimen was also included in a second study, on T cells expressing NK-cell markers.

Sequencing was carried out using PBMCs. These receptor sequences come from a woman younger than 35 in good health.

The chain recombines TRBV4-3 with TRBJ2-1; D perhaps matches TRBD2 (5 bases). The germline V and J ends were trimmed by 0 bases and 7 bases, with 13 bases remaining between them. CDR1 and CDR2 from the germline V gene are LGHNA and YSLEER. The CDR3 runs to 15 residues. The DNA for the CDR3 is TGCGCCAGCAGCCAAGATATAGCCCTAGCAAATGAGCAGTTCTTC. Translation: CASSQDIALANEQFF.

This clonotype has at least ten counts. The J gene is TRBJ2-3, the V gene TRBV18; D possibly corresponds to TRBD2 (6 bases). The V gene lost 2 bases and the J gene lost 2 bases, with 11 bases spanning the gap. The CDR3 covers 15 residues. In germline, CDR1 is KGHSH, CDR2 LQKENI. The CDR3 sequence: CASSPRSGLTDTQYF. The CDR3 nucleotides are TGTGCCAGCTCACCAAGGAGCGGGCTCACAGATACGCAGTATTTT. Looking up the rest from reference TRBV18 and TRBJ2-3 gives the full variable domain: NAGVMQNPRHLVRRRGQEARLRCSPMKGHSHVYWYRQLPEEGLKFMVYLQKENIIDESGMPKERFSAEFPKEGPSILRIQQVVRGDSAAYFCASSPRSGLTDTQYFGPGTRLTVL.

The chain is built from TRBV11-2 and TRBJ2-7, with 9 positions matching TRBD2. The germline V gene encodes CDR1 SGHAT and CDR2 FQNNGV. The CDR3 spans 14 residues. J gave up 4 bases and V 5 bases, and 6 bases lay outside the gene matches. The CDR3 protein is CASSPWTSVYEQYF. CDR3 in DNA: TGTGCCAGCAGCCCATGGACTAGCGTATACGAGCAGTACTTC.

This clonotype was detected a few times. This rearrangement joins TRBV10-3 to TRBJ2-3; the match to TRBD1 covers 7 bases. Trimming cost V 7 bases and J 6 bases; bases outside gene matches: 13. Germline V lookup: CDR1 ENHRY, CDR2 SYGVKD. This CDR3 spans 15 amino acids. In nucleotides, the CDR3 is TGTGCCATCACAGGGGGAACGGGATCCGCGGATACGCAGTATTTT. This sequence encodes CAITGGTGSADTQYF.

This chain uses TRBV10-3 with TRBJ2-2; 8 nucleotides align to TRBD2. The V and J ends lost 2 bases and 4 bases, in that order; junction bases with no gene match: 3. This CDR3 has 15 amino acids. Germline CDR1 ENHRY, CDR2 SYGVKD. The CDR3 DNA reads TGTGCCATCAGTGAGACGGGAGGGCTCACCGGGGAGCTGTTTTTT. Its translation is CAISETGGLTGELFF.

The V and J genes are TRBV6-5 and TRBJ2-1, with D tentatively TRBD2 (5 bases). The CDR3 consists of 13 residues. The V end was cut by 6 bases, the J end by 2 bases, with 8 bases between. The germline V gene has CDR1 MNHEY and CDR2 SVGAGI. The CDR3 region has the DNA TGTGCCAGCAGATTGACTACCTACAATGAGCAGTTCTTC. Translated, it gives CASRLTTYNEQFF.